The TCR beta chain under discussion was sequenced for a study of cytomegalovirus exposure and HLA in healthy donors. The PCR had 60 Vbeta and 13 Jbeta primers. Generated by immunoSEQ multiplex PCR, the TCRdb table keeps only in-frame clones and is missing some. The sample yields about 150,000 clones, roughly 10% seen once. The sample consisted of PBMCs. The receptor comes from a male donor in good health and CMV-seronegative.

The CDR3 DNA sequence: TGTGCCAGCAGCAGAAGGGCCCCGACAGGGGGCTATGGCTACACCTTC. As protein: CASSRRAPTGGYGYTF. J is TRBJ1-2 and V is TRBV5-5; 9 bases line up with TRBD1. There are 16 residues in the CDR3. Germline CDR1 reads SGHKS; CDR2 reads YYEKEE (reference sequence). Trimming removed 4 bases from V and 4 bases from J; junction bases left unmatched: 11.